This T cell receptor (beta chain) was sequenced for a study of CD8+ T cells in alopecia areata. Study-level results: Although TCR sharing was seen in mice, sharing across patients was less clear, possibly for HLA-related reasons. Researchers report lesional scalp, most notably alopecia totalis/universalis, outstripped normal scalp in clonality.

Those with alopecia areata gave lesional scalp punch biopsies and peripheral blood. Trimming removed 6 bases at V and 8 bases at J, with 13 bases between. The CDR3 spans 11 residues. Germline V gene sequence: CDR1 DFQATT, CDR2 SNEGSKA (reference sequence). In regard to this clone: Its antigen is undetermined.

Extracted RNA was reverse transcribed into cDNA, the sequencing template. Sequenced by immunoSEQ multiplex PCR; TCRdb stores in-frame clones only, minus some. Of roughly 6,000 clones listed, over 50% were seen once; the top ten hold roughly an eighth. The sequence derives from a human donor with alopecia areata. The V and J genes are TRBV20-1 and TRBJ1-2; D uncertain. Sequenced input: skin. The DNA of the CDR3 is TGCAGTGCCGGTCGTGGCCCGGGCTACACCTTC. Translation gives CSAGRGPGYTF.